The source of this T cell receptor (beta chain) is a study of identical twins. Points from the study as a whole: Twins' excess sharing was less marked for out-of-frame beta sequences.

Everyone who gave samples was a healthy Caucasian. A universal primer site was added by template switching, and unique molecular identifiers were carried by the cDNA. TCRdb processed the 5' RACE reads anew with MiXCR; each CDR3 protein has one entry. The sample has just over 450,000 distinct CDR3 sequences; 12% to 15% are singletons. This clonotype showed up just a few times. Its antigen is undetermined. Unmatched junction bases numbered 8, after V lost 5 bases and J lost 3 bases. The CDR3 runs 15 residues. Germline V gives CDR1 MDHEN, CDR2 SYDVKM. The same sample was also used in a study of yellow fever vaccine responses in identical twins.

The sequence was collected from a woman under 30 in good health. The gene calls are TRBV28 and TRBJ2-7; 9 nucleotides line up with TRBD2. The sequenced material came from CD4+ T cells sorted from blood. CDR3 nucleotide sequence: TGTGCCAGCAGTCCAATTAGCGGGAGTAGCTACGAGCAGTACTTC. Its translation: CASSPISGSSYEQYF.